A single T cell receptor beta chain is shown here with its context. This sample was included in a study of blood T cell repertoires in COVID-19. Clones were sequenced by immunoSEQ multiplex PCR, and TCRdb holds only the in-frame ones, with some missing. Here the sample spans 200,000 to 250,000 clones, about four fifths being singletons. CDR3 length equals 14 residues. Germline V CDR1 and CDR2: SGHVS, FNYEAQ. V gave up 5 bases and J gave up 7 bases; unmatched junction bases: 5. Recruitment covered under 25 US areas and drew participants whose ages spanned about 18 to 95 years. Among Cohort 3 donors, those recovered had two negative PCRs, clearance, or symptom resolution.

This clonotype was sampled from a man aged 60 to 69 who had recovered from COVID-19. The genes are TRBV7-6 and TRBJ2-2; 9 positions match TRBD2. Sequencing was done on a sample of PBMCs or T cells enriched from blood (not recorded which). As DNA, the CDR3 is TGTGCCAGCAGCCGCGGGGGGGCCGTCGGGGAGCTGTTTTTT. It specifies CASSRGGAVGELFF.